This T cell receptor (beta chain) was identified during a study of blood T cell repertoires in COVID-19. Study in general: Acute and convalescent COVID-19 specimens originated in the United States, Italy and Spain.

Source study methods: Counts of nucleated cells, estimated from reference gene primer amplification, were obtained. Only in-frame clones appear in the TCRdb table, and some are missing; sequencing was by immunoSEQ multiplex PCR. The DNA was the basis for D and trimming; V, J and clone size are from that table. The sample lists 35,000 to 55,000 clones, roughly 63% occurring once. The CDR3 is 15 residues long. With 0 bases clipped from V and 6 bases from J, the junction kept 2 bases outside the gene matches. Looked up from germline, CDR1 is LGHNA and CDR2 is YSLEER. This chain links TRBV4-3 with TRBJ2-1, with 10 positions matching TRBD2. Material: peripheral blood. The origin of this receptor is a man older than 75 with acute or convalescent COVID-19. CDR3 nucleotide sequence: TGCGCCAGCAGCCAAGAACTAGCGGGATCCAATGAGCAGTTCTTC. Encoded protein: CASSQELAGSNEQFF.